This T cell receptor beta chain was profiled in a study of blood T cell repertoires in COVID-19. J was trimmed by 6 bases and V by 5 bases; bases with no gene match: 7. Germline assignment: CDR1 SEHNR and CDR2 FQNEAQ (reference sequence). This CDR3 has 14 residues. Libraries were prepared by immunoSEQ multiplex PCR; TCRdb keeps only in-frame clonotypes and omits some of them. The table has 13,000 to 15,000 clones, 81% seen once. Material for sequencing was peripheral blood. This chain uses TRBV7-9 with TRBJ2-7; 10 nucleotides match TRBD1. The sequence was obtained from a human donor in a cohort sampled during active COVID-19. CDR3: CASSTRQGAAEQYF. CDR3 bases: TGTGCCAGCAGCACCCGACAGGGGGCAGCCGAGCAGTACTTC.